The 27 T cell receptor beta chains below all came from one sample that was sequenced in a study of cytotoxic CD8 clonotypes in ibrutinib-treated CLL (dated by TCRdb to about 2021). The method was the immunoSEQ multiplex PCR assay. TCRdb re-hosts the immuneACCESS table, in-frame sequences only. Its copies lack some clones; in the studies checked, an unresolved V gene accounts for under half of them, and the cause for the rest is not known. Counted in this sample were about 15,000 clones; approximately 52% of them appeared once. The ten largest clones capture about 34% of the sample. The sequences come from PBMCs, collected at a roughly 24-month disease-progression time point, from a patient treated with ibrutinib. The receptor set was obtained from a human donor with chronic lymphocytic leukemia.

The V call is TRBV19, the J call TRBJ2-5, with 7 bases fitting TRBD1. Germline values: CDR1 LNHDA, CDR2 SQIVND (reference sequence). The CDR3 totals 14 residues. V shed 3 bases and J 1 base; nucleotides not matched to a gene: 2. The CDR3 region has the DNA TGTGCCAGTAGTATTGACAGGGTCCAAGAGACCCAGTACTTC. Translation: CASSIDRVQETQYF.

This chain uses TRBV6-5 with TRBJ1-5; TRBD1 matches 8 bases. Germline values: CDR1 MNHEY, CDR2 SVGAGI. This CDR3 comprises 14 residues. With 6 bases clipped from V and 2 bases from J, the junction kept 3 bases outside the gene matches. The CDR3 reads CASSQDRGNQPQHF. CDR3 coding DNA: TGTGCCAGCAGCCAGGACAGGGGCAATCAGCCCCAGCATTTT.

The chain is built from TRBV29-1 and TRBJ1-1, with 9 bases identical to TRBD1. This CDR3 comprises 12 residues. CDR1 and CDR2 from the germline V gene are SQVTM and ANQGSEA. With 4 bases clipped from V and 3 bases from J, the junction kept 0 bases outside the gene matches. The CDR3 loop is CSVGTGDTEAFF. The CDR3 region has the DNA TGCAGCGTTGGGACAGGGGACACTGAAGCTTTCTTT. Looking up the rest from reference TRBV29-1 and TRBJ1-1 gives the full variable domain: SAVISQKPSRDICQRGTSLTIQCQVDSQVTMMFWYRQQPGQSLTLIATANQGSEATYESGFVIDKFPISRPNLTFSTLTVSNMSPEDSSIYLCSVGTGDTEAFFGQGTRLTVV.

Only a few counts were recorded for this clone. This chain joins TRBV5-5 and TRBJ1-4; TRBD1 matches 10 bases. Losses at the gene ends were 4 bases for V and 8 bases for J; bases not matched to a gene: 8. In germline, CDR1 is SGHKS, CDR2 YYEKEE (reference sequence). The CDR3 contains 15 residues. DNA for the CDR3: TGTGCCAGCAGCGGACAGGGGGGAGATGGCGAAAAACTGTTTTTT. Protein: CASSGQGGDGEKLFF.

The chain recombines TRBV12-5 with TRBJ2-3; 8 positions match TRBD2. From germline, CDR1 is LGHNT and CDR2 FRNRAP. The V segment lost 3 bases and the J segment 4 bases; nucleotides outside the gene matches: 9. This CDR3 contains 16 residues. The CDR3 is CASGFRASGSADTQYF. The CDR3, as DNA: TGTGCTAGTGGTTTTCGCGCTAGCGGGTCCGCAGATACGCAGTATTTT.

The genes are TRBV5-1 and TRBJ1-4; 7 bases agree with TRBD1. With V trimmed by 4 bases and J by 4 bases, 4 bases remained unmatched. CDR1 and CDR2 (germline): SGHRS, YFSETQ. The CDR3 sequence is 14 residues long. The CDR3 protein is CASSPGQSNEKLFF. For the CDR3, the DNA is TGCGCCAGCAGCCCGGGACAGAGTAATGAAAAACTGTTTTTT.

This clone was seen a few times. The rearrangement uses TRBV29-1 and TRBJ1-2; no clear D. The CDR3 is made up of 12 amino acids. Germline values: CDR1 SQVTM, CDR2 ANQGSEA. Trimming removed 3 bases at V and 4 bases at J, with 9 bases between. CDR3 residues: CSVDGVGYGYTF. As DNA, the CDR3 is TGCAGCGTTGACGGGGTTGGCTATGGCTACACCTTC.

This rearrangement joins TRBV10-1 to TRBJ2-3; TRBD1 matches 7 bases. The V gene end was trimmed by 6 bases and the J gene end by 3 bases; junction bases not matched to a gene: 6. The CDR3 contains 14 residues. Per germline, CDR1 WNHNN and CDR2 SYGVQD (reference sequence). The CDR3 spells CASRPGTDTDTQYF. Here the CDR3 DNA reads TGCGCCAGCAGGCCCGGGACAGATACAGATACGCAGTATTTT.

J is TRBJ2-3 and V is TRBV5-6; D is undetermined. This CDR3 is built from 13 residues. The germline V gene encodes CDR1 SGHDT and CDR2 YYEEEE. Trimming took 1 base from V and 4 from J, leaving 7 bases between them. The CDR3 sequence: CASSLPVADTQYF. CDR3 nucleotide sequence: TGTGCCAGCAGCTTGCCAGTCGCAGATACGCAGTATTTT.

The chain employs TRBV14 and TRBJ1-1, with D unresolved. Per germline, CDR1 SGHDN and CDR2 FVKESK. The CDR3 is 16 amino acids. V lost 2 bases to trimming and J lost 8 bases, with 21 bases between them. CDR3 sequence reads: CASSQLINIPGSEAFF. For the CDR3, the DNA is TGTGCCAGCAGCCAACTCATAAATATCCCGGGTTCCGAAGCTTTCTTT.

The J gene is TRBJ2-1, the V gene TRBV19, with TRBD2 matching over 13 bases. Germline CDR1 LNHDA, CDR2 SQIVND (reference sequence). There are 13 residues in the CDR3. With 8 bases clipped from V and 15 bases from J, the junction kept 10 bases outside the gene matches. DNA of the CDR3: TGTGCCAGTGGTTGGACTAGCGGGGGACCGATGTTCTTC. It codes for CASGWTSGGPMFF.

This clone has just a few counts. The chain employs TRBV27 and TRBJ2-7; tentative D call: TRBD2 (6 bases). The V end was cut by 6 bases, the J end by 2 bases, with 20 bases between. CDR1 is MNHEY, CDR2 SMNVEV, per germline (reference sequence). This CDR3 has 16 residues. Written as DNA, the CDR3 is TGTGCCAGCAGACAGCCCGGGGCGGGATTTCCCTACGAGCAGTACTTC. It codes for CASRQPGAGFPYEQYF.

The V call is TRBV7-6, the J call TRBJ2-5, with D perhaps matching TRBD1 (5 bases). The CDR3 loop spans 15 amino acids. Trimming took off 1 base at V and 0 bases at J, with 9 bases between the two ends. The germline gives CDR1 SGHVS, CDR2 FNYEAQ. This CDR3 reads CASSLVVTDQETQYF. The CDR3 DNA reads TGTGCCAGCAGCTTAGTCGTGACAGACCAAGAGACCCAGTACTTC.

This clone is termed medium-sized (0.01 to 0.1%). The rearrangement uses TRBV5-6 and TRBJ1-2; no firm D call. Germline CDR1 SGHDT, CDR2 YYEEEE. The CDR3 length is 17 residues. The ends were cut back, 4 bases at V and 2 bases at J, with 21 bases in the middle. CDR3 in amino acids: CASSNVDGSRTNYGYTF. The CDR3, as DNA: TGTGCCAGCAGCAACGTGGACGGCTCGCGTACCAACTATGGCTACACCTTC.

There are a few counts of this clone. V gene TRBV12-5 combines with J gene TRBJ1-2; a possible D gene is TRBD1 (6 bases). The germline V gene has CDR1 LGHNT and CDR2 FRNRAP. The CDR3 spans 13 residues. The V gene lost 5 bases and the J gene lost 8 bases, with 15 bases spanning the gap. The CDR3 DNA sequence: TGTGCTAGTGGTCAGGGGTTGGGAGGCGGCTACACCTTC. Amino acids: CASGQGLGGGYTF. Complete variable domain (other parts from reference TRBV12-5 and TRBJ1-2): DARVTQTPRHKVTEMGQEVTMRCQPILGHNTVFWYRQTMMQGLELLAYFRNRAPLDDSGMPKDRFSAEMPDATLATLKIQPSEPRDSAVYFCASGQGLGGGYTFGSGTRLTVV.

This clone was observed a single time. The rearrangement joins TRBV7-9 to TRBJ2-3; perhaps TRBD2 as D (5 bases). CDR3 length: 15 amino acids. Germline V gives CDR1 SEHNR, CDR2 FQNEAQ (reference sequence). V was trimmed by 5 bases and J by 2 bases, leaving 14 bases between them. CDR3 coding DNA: TGTGCCAGCAGCCCTCGGGGAAGCGACACAGATACGCAGTATTTT. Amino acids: CASSPRGSDTDTQYF.

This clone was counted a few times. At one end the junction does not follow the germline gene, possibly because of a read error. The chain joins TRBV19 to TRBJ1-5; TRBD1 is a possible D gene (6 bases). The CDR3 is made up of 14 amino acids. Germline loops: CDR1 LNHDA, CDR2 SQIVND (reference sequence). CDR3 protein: CASSIGGPGQPQHF. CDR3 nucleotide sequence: TGTGCCAGTAGCATAGGGGGGCCGGGGCAGCCCCAGCATTTT.

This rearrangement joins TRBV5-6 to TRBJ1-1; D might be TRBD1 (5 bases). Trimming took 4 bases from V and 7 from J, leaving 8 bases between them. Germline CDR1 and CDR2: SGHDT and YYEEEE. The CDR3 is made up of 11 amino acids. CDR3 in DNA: TGTGCCAGCAGCCAGGGTGGTGAAGCTTTCTTT. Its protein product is CASSQGGEAFF.

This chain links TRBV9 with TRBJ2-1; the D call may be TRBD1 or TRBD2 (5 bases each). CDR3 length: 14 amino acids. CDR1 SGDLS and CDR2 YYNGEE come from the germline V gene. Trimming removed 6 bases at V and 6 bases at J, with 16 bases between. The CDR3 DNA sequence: TGTGCCAGCAAGAGAATGGGGGAGCGCAATGAGCAGTTCTTC. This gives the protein CASKRMGERNEQFF. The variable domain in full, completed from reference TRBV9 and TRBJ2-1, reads DSGVTQTPKHLITATGQRVTLRCSPRSGDLSVYWYQQSLDQGLQFLIQYYNGEERAKGNILERFSAQQFPDLHSELNLSSLELGDSALYFCASKRMGERNEQFFGPGTRLTVL.

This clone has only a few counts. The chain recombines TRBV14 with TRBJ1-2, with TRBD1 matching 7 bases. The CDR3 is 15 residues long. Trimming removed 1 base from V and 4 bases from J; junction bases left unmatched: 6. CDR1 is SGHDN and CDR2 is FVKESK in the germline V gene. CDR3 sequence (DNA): TGTGCCAGCAGCCAAGGAGGATCAGGGGGCTATGGCTACACCTTC. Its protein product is CASSQGGSGGYGYTF. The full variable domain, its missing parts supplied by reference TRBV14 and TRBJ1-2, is EAGVTQFPSHSVIEKGQTVTLRCDPISGHDNLYWYRRVMGKEIKFLLHFVKESKQDESGMPNNRFLAERTGGTYSTLKVQPAELEDSGVYFCASSQGGSGGYGYTFGSGTRLTVV.

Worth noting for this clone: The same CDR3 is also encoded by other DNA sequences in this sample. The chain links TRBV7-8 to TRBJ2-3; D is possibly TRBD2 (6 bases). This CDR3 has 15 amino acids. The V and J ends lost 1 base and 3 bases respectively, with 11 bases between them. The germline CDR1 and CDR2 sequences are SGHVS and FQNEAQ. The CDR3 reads CASSLGGRGTDTQYF. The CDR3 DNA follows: TGTGCCAGCAGCTTAGGAGGGCGGGGAACAGATACGCAGTATTTT.

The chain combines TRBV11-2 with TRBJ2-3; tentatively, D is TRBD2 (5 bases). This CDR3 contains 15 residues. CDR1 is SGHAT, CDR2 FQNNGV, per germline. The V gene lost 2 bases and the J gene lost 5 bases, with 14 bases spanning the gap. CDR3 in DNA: TGTGCCAGCAGCTTAACAAGGACTCCACGAGATACGCAGTATTTT. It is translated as CASSLTRTPRDTQYF.

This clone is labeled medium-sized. This CDR3 reads CAISEFRTGEIYGYTF. The CDR3 DNA reads TGTGCCATCAGTGAGTTCAGGACAGGGGAAATCTATGGCTACACCTTC. The rearrangement joins TRBV10-3 to TRBJ1-2; the match to TRBD1 covers 9 bases. CDR1 is ENHRY, CDR2 SYGVKD, per germline. This CDR3 has 16 residues. J lost 4 bases, V lost 1 base, and 7 bases had no gene match.

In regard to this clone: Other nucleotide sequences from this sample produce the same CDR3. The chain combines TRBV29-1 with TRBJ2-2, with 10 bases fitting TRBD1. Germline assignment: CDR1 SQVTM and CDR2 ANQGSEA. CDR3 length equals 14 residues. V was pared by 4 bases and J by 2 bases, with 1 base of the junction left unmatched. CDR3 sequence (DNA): TGCAGCGTTGGGGACAGGGGTAACACCGGGGAGCTGTTTTTT. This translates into CSVGDRGNTGELFF.

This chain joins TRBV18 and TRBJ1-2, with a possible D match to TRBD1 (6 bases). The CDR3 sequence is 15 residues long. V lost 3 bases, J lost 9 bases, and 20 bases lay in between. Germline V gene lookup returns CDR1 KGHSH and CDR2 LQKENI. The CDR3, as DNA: TGTGCCAGCTCACCCCCGGGGGGGGGCATGACCAGCTACACCTTC. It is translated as CASSPPGGGMTSYTF.

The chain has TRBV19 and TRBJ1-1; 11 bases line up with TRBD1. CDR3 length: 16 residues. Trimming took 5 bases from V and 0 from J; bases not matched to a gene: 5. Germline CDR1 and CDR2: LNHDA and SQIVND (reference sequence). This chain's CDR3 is CASSAGTGGMNTEAFF. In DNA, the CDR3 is TGTGCCAGTAGTGCGGGGACAGGGGGAATGAACACTGAAGCTTTCTTT.

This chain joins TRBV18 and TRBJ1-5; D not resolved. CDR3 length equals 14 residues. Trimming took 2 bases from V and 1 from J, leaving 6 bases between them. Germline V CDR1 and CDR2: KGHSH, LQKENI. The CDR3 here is CASSPSGSNQPQHF. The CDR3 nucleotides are TGTGCCAGCTCACCAAGTGGAAGCAATCAGCCCCAGCATTTT.